This record covers a single T cell receptor beta chain. As yet, its antigen is unknown. Each of the patients experienced relapse following autologous stem cell transplantation, and their brentuximab vedotin exposure differed. These data originate in a study of PD-1 blockade in classical Hodgkin lymphoma. TCRdb's copy holds only in-frame clones and misses some; the assay was immunoSEQ multiplex PCR. The table lists more than 50,000 clones, around nine tenths of them singletons. The CDR3 loop spans 15 amino acids. Germline V gene lookup returns CDR1 MNHNS and CDR2 SASEGT. The trim removed 3 bases at V and 2 bases at J, leaving 5 bases unmatched. General study results and limits: By C4D1 there was a significant rise in CD4+ TCR diversity but not in CD8+ TCR diversity. Complete responders started with a diversity level that resembled newly diagnosed patients at baseline.

The sequence came from a human donor with classical Hodgkin lymphoma. Here the sequenced sample was peripheral blood mononuclear cells (PBMCs), taken at baseline. This chain joins TRBV6-1 and TRBJ2-3; 7 positions agree with TRBD1. CDR3 in DNA: TGTGCCAGCAGTGAGGCAGGGGGAATCACAGATACGCAGTATTTT. Translating gives CASSEAGGITDTQYF.